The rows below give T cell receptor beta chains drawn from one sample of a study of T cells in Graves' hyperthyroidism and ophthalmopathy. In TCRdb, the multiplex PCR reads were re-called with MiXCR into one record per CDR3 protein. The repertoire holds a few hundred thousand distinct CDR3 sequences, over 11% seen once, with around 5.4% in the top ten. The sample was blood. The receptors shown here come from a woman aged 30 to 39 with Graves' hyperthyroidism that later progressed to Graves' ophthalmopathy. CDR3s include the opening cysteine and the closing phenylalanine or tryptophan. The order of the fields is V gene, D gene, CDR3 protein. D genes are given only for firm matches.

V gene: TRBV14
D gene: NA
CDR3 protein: CASSQERMTGEAFF

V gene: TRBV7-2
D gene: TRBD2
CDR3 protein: CASRAGTSGDEQYF

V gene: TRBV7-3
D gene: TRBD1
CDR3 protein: CASSPLRWDRASYEQYF

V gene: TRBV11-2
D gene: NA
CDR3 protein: CASDSGGRNTIYF

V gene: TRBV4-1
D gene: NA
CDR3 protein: CASSRSGTYTYEQYF

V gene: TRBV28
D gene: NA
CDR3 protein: CASSLTGTSSYEQYF

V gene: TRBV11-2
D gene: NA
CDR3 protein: CASSAQTGYEQYF

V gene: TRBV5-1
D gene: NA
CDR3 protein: CASSLPERFGYTF

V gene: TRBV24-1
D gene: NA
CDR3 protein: CATRDRQGIGGYTF

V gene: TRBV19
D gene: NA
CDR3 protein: CASYDRDWYTGELFF

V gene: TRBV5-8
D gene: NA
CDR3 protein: CASSPDRTSSQETQYF

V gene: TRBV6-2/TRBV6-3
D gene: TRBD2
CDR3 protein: CASGLAGTGEQYF

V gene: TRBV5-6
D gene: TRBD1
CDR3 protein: CASSQTGQSYNEQFF

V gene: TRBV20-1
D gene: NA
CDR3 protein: CSARTAGASPLHF

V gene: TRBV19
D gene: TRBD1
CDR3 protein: CASSTSGTGVSYEQYF

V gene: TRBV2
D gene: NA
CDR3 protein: CASWDLAGGQETQYFGPGYGYTF

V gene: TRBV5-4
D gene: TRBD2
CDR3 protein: CASSSTGTSALEQYF

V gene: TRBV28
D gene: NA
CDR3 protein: CASKFPQETQYF

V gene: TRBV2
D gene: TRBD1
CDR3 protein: CASSDRAFSGGYTF

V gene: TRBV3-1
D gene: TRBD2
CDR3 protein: CASSQDLAVTVYEQYF